This T cell receptor (beta chain) was captured in a study of CD8 T cells in ankylosing spondylitis. Study-wide results and caveats: What seemed typical of ankylosing spondylitis blood was a TCR beta motif built from several highly homologous variants.

In this sample, this clonotype turned up a few times. Its antigen remains unidentified. CDR1 DFQATT and CDR2 SNEGSKA come from the germline V gene (reference sequence). The germline V and J ends were trimmed by 5 bases and 9 bases, with 17 bases remaining between them. The CDR3 length is 13 residues. TCRdb reprocessed the 5' RACE reads via MiXCR and lists one record per CDR3 protein. The table shows approximately 200,000 distinct CDR3 sequences, with roughly 13% occurring only once. Sample: blood, either unsorted or a sorted T cell fraction (not recorded which). This chain uses TRBV20-1 with TRBJ2-1; tentatively, D is TRBD2 (5 bases). The sequence came from a female donor with ankylosing spondylitis or in good health (not recorded which). The DNA of the CDR3 is TGCAGTGCTGCCGGGAACACAATTTTTGAGCAGTTCTTC. Encoded protein: CSAAGNTIFEQFF.